The 2 T cell receptor beta chains below were found in one sample sequenced in a study of blood T cell repertoires in COVID-19. Here immunoSEQ multiplex PCR was the method, and the copy in TCRdb shows in-frame clones only, minus some. The sample shows 55,000 to 80,000 clones, 70% to 85% of them seen only once. Specimen: peripheral blood. The receptors come from a woman in her sixties or seventies with acute or convalescent COVID-19.

The chain uses TRBV9 and TRBJ2-7, with 9 positions matching TRBD1. Germline values: CDR1 SGDLS, CDR2 YYNGEE. V lost 2 bases, J lost 3 bases, and 6 bases stayed unmatched. The CDR3 loop spans 15 amino acids. CDR3 sequence (DNA): TGTGCCAGCAGCGTGGGACAGGGCCCCCTCTACGAGCAGTACTTC. Translated, it gives CASSVGQGPLYEQYF. Using reference TRBV9 and TRBJ2-7 for the parts outside the CDR3, the full variable domain is DSGVTQTPKHLITATGQRVTLRCSPRSGDLSVYWYQQSLDQGLQFLIQYYNGEERAKGNILERFSAQQFPDLHSELNLSSLELGDSALYFCASSVGQGPLYEQYFGPGTRLTVT.

V is TRBV14 and J is TRBJ2-3; D unresolved. Deletions cut 5 bases from V and 5 bases from J, with 8 bases between. CDR1 and CDR2 (germline): SGHDN, FVKESK. CDR3 size: 12 residues. DNA of the CDR3: TGTGCCAGCAGCACTCAAAGAGATACGCAGTATTTT. It translates to CASSTQRDTQYF.